The 27 T cell receptor beta chains below were found in one sample sequenced in a study of CD8 T cells in ankylosing spondylitis. Overall study findings and caveats: One TCR beta motif, made up of several highly homologous variants, appeared characteristic of ankylosing spondylitis blood.

TCRdb fed the 5' RACE reads into MiXCR, producing one record per CDR3 protein. The repertoire includes 200,000 to 250,000 distinct CDR3 sequences, just under 7.5% of them detected once, and approximately 15% sits in the top ten. These receptors are not linked to any known antigen. The sample consisted of blood, either unsorted or a sorted T cell fraction (not recorded which). The source is a male donor with ankylosing spondylitis.

This clonotype was detected many times. This sequence joins TRBV7-9 and TRBJ2-4; TRBD1 is a possible D gene (6 bases). The CDR3 consists of 15 residues. Trimming took 5 bases from V and 6 from J, leaving 17 bases between them. The V gene's germline CDR1 is SEHNR and CDR2 FQNEAQ (reference sequence). The CDR3 DNA is TGTGCCAGCAGCGGCCAAGGGGGAAGCGGAAACATTCAGTACTTC. It yields the protein CASSGQGGSGNIQYF. The variable domain in full, completed from reference TRBV7-9 and TRBJ2-4, reads DTGVSQNPRHKITKRGQNVTFRCDPISEHNRLYWYRQTLGQGPEFLTYFQNEAQLEKSRLLSDRFSAERPKGSFSTLEIQRTEQGDSAMYLCASSGQGGSGNIQYFGAGTRLSVL.

This clonotype was counted ten times or more. V is TRBV7-2 and J is TRBJ1-6; possibly TRBD1 for D (5 bases). This CDR3 spans 15 amino acids. Germline CDR1 is SGHTA and CDR2 is FQGNSA. Trimming removed 1 base at V and 8 bases at J, with 12 bases between. This chain's CDR3 is CASSLGRAFDSPLHF. CDR3 nucleotides: TGTGCCAGCAGCTTAGGCAGGGCTTTCGATTCACCCCTCCACTTT. The variable domain in full, completed from reference TRBV7-2 and TRBJ1-6, reads GAGVSQSPSNKVTEKGKDVELRCDPISGHTALYWYRQSLGQGLEFLIYFQGNSAPDKSGLPSDRFSAERTGGSVSTLTIQRTQQEDSAVYLCASSLGRAFDSPLHFGNGTRLTVT.

This clonotype has ten or more counts. This sequence joins TRBV9 and TRBJ2-5; TRBD2 matches 7 bases. The V gene end was trimmed by 4 bases and the J gene end by 2 bases; junction bases not matched to a gene: 5. Germline V lookup: CDR1 SGDLS, CDR2 YYNGEE. The length of the CDR3 is 14 residues. The DNA of the CDR3 is TGTGCCAGCAGCCCGGAGGGACTACAAGAGACCCAGTACTTC. Translated, it gives CASSPEGLQETQYF.

This clonotype was seen many times. The chain combines TRBV2 with TRBJ2-5; 8 bases fit TRBD2. V gave up 2 bases and J gave up 5 bases; unmatched junction bases: 10. Germline V gene data show CDR1 as SNHLY and CDR2 as FYNNEI. The CDR3 sequence is 16 residues long. DNA for the CDR3: TGTGCCAGCAGTGAAAGACCCGGGGCTAGCGGGGAGACCCAGTACTTC. Residues: CASSERPGASGETQYF.

This clonotype was picked up many times. This chain connects TRBV29-1 to TRBJ1-5; maybe TRBD1 (5 bases). V lost 6 bases to trimming and J lost 0 bases, with 12 bases between them. CDR3 size: 14 residues. The germline CDR1 and CDR2 sequences are SQVTM and ANQGSEA. CDR3 nucleotides: TGCAGCGTGGGTGGGGGTTATAGCAATCAGCCCCAGCATTTT. Protein: CSVGGGYSNQPQHF.

This clonotype has ten or more counts. The J gene is TRBJ1-2, the V gene TRBV3-1; D unresolved. Trimming pared 3 bases from V and 8 bases from J, leaving 7 bases between. The CDR3 is 11 amino acids. The germline CDR1 and CDR2 sequences are LGHDT and YNNKEL (reference sequence). This CDR3 is CASSHGSGYTF. The DNA for the CDR3 is TGTGCCAGCAGCCATGGGTCCGGCTACACCTTC. Complete variable domain (other parts from reference TRBV3-1 and TRBJ1-2): DTAVSQTPKYLVTQMGNDKSIKCEQNLGHDTMYWYKQDSKKFLKIMFSYNNKELIINETVPNRFSPKSPDKAHLNLHINSLELGDSAVYFCASSHGSGYTFGSGTRLTVV.

This clonotype showed up just a few times. The genes are TRBV18 and TRBJ2-5, with 7 nucleotides matching TRBD2. V shed 2 bases and J 2 bases; nucleotides not matched to a gene: 5. CDR1 is KGHSH and CDR2 is LQKENI in the germline V gene. The CDR3 consists of 15 residues. The CDR3 is CASSPSGTSQETQYF. The CDR3 region has the DNA TGTGCCAGCTCACCAAGCGGGACTTCTCAAGAGACCCAGTACTTC.

This clonotype was seen repeatedly, ten times or more. As DNA, the CDR3 is TGTGCCAGCAGTCCCTTACTACACAGGGCCGAGCAGTACTTC. This gives the protein CASSPLLHRAEQYF. The chain recombines TRBV6-1 with TRBJ2-7, with a tentative D call TRBD1 (6 bases). Trimming removed 5 bases at V and 6 bases at J, with 17 bases between. Germline V lookup: CDR1 MNHNS, CDR2 SASEGT. The CDR3 is 14 amino acids.

The chain is built from TRBV30 and TRBJ2-1, with 12 bases lining up with TRBD2. CDR3 length equals 16 residues. Germline CDR1 and CDR2: GTSNPN and SVGIG (reference sequence). V dropped 2 bases and J dropped 8; count of bases not matched to a gene: 10. The chain's CDR3 is CAWSSLTSGSRDEQFF. In DNA form, the CDR3 reads TGTGCCTGGAGTTCACTGACTAGCGGGAGTAGGGATGAGCAGTTCTTC.

This clonotype was seen repeatedly, ten times or more. The chain couples TRBV5-4 to TRBJ2-7; no definite D call. CDR1 is SGHNT, CDR2 YYREEE, per germline (reference sequence). V gave up 2 bases and J gave up 3 bases, with 6 bases separating them. This CDR3 is 12 amino acids long. DNA for the CDR3: TGTGCCAGCAGCTTCGGAATCTACGAGCAGTACTTC. This codes for CASSFGIYEQYF.

The chain has TRBV11-2 and TRBJ2-7; 9 nucleotides align to TRBD1. CDR1 is SGHAT, CDR2 FQNNGV, per germline. J lost 4 bases, V lost 4 bases, and 8 bases had no gene match. The CDR3 has 15 amino acids. The CDR3 spells CASSSRTGERYEQYF. DNA of the CDR3: TGTGCCAGCAGCTCCAGGACAGGGGAGAGGTACGAGCAGTACTTC. The full variable domain, completed using reference TRBV11-2 and TRBJ2-7, is EAGVAQSPRYKIIEKRQSVAFWCNPISGHATLYWYQQILGQGPKLLIQFQNNGVVDDSQLPKDRFSAERLKGVDSTLKIQPAKLEDSAVYLCASSSRTGERYEQYFGPGTRLTVT.

This clonotype was picked up many times. The chain combines TRBV15 with TRBJ2-2; TRBD1 might be the D (5 bases). Germline loops: CDR1 LNHNV, CDR2 YYDKDF (reference sequence). V was pared by 4 bases and J by 4 bases, with 13 bases between. This CDR3 has 15 amino acids. This CDR3 is CATSTKVGATGELFF. In DNA, the CDR3 is TGTGCCACCAGCACCAAGGTTGGGGCCACCGGGGAGCTGTTTTTT.

This clonotype was observed at least ten times. This chain connects TRBV4-3 to TRBJ1-1; tentatively, D is TRBD1 (5 bases). The CDR3 has 14 amino acids. V was cut by 4 bases and J by 1 base, with 10 bases left in between. Germline V lookup: CDR1 LGHNA, CDR2 YSLEER. The DNA for the CDR3 is TGCGCCAGCAGCCCTGACAGCAAGAACACTGAAGCTTTCTTT. This codes for CASSPDSKNTEAFF.

This clonotype has a handful of counts. The chain has TRBV7-9 and TRBJ2-1, with 7 positions matching TRBD1. Germline CDR1 SEHNR, CDR2 FQNEAQ (reference sequence). The V and J ends lost 6 bases and 6 bases, in that order; junction bases with no gene match: 14. The CDR3 length is 16 residues. As DNA, the CDR3 is TGTGCCAGCAGTTATTTCCCCACCGACAGGGTCAATGAGCAGTTCTTC. Amino acid sequence: CASSYFPTDRVNEQFF. The full variable domain, in which reference TRBV7-9 and TRBJ2-1 provide the parts outside the CDR3, is DTGVSQNPRHKITKRGQNVTFRCDPISEHNRLYWYRQTLGQGPEFLTYFQNEAQLEKSRLLSDRFSAERPKGSFSTLEIQRTEQGDSAMYLCASSYFPTDRVNEQFFGPGTRLTVL.

This clonotype has at least ten counts. The chain has TRBV5-5 and TRBJ1-2; 11 bases fit TRBD1. The length of the CDR3 is 15 residues. Germline V lookup: CDR1 SGHKS, CDR2 YYEKEE (reference sequence). V was clipped by 4 bases and J by 8 bases; unmatched bases: 10. DNA of the CDR3: TGTGCCAGCAGCCCGGGACAGGGGGTAACGAGGGGCTACACCTTC. Its translation is CASSPGQGVTRGYTF.

The sample holds a few counts of this clonotype. The chain carries TRBV4-3 and TRBJ2-7, with a possible D match to TRBD2 (5 bases). This CDR3 spans 14 amino acids. Trimming removed 4 bases at V and 2 bases at J, with 12 bases between. Germline assignment: CDR1 LGHNA and CDR2 YSLEER. The CDR3 bases are TGCGCCAGCAGCCCCCCCGGGAAAACCTACGAGCAGTACTTC. It codes for CASSPPGKTYEQYF.

This clonotype came up a few times. The chain is built from TRBV7-2 and TRBJ2-7, with a tentative D call TRBD2 (6 bases). V lost 5 bases and J lost 9, with 26 bases in between. Germline V gives CDR1 SGHTA, CDR2 FQGNSA. The CDR3 length is 16 residues. The CDR3 DNA sequence: TGTGCCAGCAGCCCTCGCCGGGGAGGCCCCGGAGTCGGGCAGTACTTC. Residues: CASSPRRGGPGVGQYF. Complete variable domain (other parts from reference TRBV7-2 and TRBJ2-7): GAGVSQSPSNKVTEKGKDVELRCDPISGHTALYWYRQSLGQGLEFLIYFQGNSAPDKSGLPSDRFSAERTGGSVSTLTIQRTQQEDSAVYLCASSPRRGGPGVGQYFGPGTRLTVT.

This clonotype has a count of ten or more. This rearrangement joins TRBV29-1 to TRBJ1-1, with a weak D call TRBD1 (5 bases). Trimming stripped 4 bases from V and 0 bases from J, with 12 bases between. CDR1 SQVTM and CDR2 ANQGSEA come from the germline V gene. The CDR3 loop spans 14 amino acids. The CDR3: CSVARGHMNTEAFF. The CDR3 nucleotides are TGCAGCGTTGCCCGGGGCCACATGAACACTGAAGCTTTCTTT.

Many counts were recorded for this clonotype. V is TRBV4-2 and J is TRBJ2-1, with TRBD2 matching 8 bases. The CDR3 extends over 17 amino acids. Germline values: CDR1 LGHNA, CDR2 YNFKEQ. The V and J ends lost 0 bases and 4 bases, in that order; junction bases with no gene match: 8. In DNA, the CDR3 is TGTGCCAGCAGCCAAGATGGCAGTAGCGGGGAATACAATGAGCAGTTCTTC. Its protein is CASSQDGSSGEYNEQFF.

This clonotype was seen many times. The J gene is TRBJ2-1, the V gene TRBV6-1, with 12 bases fitting TRBD2. Germline V gene lookup returns CDR1 MNHNS and CDR2 SASEGT. V gave up 5 bases and J gave up 9 bases; unmatched junction bases: 2. CDR3 size: 13 residues. In DNA form, the CDR3 reads TGTGCCAGCAGTCTAGCGGGAGGGAGTGAGCAGTTCTTC. Its translation: CASSLAGGSEQFF.

The chain is built from TRBV19 and TRBJ2-1, with 9 bases matching TRBD2. Trimming removed 3 bases from V and 7 bases from J; junction bases left unmatched: 7. Germline V CDR1 and CDR2: LNHDA, SQIVND (reference sequence). This CDR3 spans 15 amino acids. The CDR3 nucleotides read TGTGCCAGTAGTATTGTAGCGGGAGTAGGAAATGAGCAGTTCTTC. Translation: CASSIVAGVGNEQFF.

This clonotype was seen a few times. The chain combines TRBV11-2 with TRBJ1-5; D may be TRBD1 (6 bases). V lost 3 bases, J lost 9 bases, and 12 bases lay in between. Per the germline V gene, CDR1 is SGHAT and CDR2 is FQNNGV. The CDR3 loop spans 13 amino acids. The DNA of the CDR3 is TGTGCCAGCAGCTTTATGGACAGCTTGCCCCAGCATTTT. Translating it yields CASSFMDSLPQHF.

This clonotype was seen a few times. This chain links TRBV19 with TRBJ2-7; perhaps D is TRBD1 or TRBD2 (5 bases each). CDR1 LNHDA and CDR2 SQIVND come from the germline V gene (reference sequence). The CDR3 spans 15 residues. V was clipped by 5 bases and J by 3 bases, with 17 bases between them. CDR3 sequence reads: CASSWGSGVFYEQYF. The CDR3 DNA sequence: TGTGCCAGTAGTTGGGGCTCCGGGGTTTTCTACGAGCAGTACTTC.

A few counts support this clonotype. The chain links TRBV20-1 to TRBJ1-1, with 8 bases fitting TRBD1. There are 14 residues in the CDR3. Germline V CDR1 and CDR2: DFQATT, SNEGSKA (reference sequence). V shed 6 bases and J 0 bases; nucleotides not matched to a gene: 6. CDR3 loop: CSATRQGLNTEAFF. In nucleotides, the CDR3 is TGCAGTGCGACCCGACAGGGGCTGAACACTGAAGCTTTCTTT.

This clonotype was seen only a few times. The chain is built from TRBV20-1 and TRBJ2-1, with 14 nucleotides matching TRBD2. The junction had 12 bases not matched to a gene; V was cut back by 1 base and J by 7 bases. The CDR3 is 18 amino acids. Germline V gene sequence: CDR1 DFQATT, CDR2 SNEGSKA (reference sequence). The CDR3 nucleotides are TGCAGTGCTAGAGTTGAGGTGACTAGCGGGAGGGCTAAGAATGAGCAGTTCTTC. Residues: CSARVEVTSGRAKNEQFF.

Ten or more counts support this clonotype. The gene calls are TRBV20-1 and TRBJ1-5, with unresolved D. V lost 3 bases and J lost 2, with 11 bases in between. The CDR3 contains 14 residues. Per the germline V gene, CDR1 is DFQATT and CDR2 is SNEGSKA (reference sequence). The CDR3 bases are TGCAGTGCTAGTGGTTTAGGCGGCAATCAGCCCCAGCATTTT. Translating gives CSASGLGGNQPQHF.

This clonotype occurred many times. The chain employs TRBV5-4 and TRBJ2-3, with a possible D match to TRBD1 (5 bases). CDR3 length equals 16 residues. Per germline, CDR1 SGHNT and CDR2 YYREEE (reference sequence). Trimming stripped 0 bases from V and 5 bases from J, with 16 bases between. Written as DNA, the CDR3 is TGTGCCAGCAGCTTGGTCGGCAGGGCTTCGGGAGATACGCAGTATTTT. Translated, it gives CASSLVGRASGDTQYF. The variable domain in full, completed from reference TRBV5-4 and TRBJ2-3, reads ETGVTQSPTHLIKTRGQQVTLRCSSQSGHNTVSWYQQALGQGPQFIFQYYREEENGRGNFPPRFSGLQFPNYSSELNVNALELDDSALYLCASSLVGRASGDTQYFGPGTRLTVL.